This T cell receptor (beta chain) was documented in a study of cytomegalovirus exposure and HLA in healthy donors. A 120-subject validation cohort, separate from the approximately 670-subject first cohort, supplied the donors. The CDR3 sequence is 19 residues long. J lost 4 bases, V lost 1 base, and 11 bases had no gene match. From germline, CDR1 is SEHNR and CDR2 FQNEAQ (reference sequence). TCRdb keeps only in-frame clones here, not all; method: immunoSEQ multiplex PCR. The profile covers 130,000 to 150,000 clones, with about nine tenths appearing a single time and less than 5.5% taken by the ten largest.

V is TRBV7-9 and J is TRBJ2-5; 14 bases are shared with TRBD2. The receptor was isolated from a man between 18 and 29 years old in good health and CMV-seropositive. The specimen was PBMCs. CDR3 sequence reads: CASSLVALRLAGGTETQYF. The CDR3 DNA sequence: TGTGCCAGCAGCTTAGTCGCCCTTAGACTAGCGGGGGGGACAGAGACCCAGTACTTC.